This is a list of T cell receptor beta chains from one sample in a study of blood T cell repertoires in COVID-19. Only in-frame clones appear in the TCRdb table, and some are missing; sequencing was by immunoSEQ multiplex PCR. Found here are over 110,000 clones, approximately 87% of them singletons; the top ten hold around 3.9%. Sequencing was performed on PBMCs or T cells enriched from blood (not recorded which). The receptors were sampled from a man aged 45-65 years in a cohort exposed to, infected with or recovered from COVID-19 (not recorded which). CDR3s include the opening cysteine and the closing phenylalanine or tryptophan. The D gene is left open where the match is weak. The listing skips clone size in some rows; elsewhere it reads once, few, many or a size class.

TRBD1	.	TRBV19	TRBJ1-2	TGTGCCAGTAGTATACGGGGACAGGGGGCCAACTATGGCTACACCTTC	CASSIRGQGANYGYTF
TRBD1	.	TRBV7-9	TRBJ2-2	TGTGCCAGCAGCCAATGGACAGGGTACTCCAGGGAGCTGTTTTTT	CASSQWTGYSRELFF
TRBD1	.	TRBV7-6	TRBJ2-7	TGTGCCAGCAGCACGAGTCCCGGGACAGGGCTAAGTTTGGGGGCCTACGAGCAGTACTTC	CASSTSPGTGLSLGAYEQYF
.	.	TRBV30	TRBJ2-7	TGTGCCTGGAGTGCTGACAGCTACGAGCAGTACTTC	CAWSADSYEQYF
TRBD2	.	TRBV5-6	TRBJ2-5	TGTGCCAGCAGCACGGGACTAGCGGGGGACCAAGAGACCCAGTACTTC	CASSTGLAGDQETQYF
.	.	TRBV19	TRBJ1-5	TGTGCCAGTAGTATGCAGGTACAGCCCCAGCATTTT	CASSMQVQPQHF
.	.	TRBV4-3	TRBJ1-1	TGCGCCAGCAGCCCCCTAGGGGGGAACACTGAAGCTTTCTTT	CASSPLGGNTEAFF
.	.	TRBV13	TRBJ2-2	TGTGCCAGCACCGAGGTTAACACCGGGGAGCTGTTTTTT	CASTEVNTGELFF
TRBD1	.	TRBV18	TRBJ2-1	TGTGCCAGCTCACCATTCTCTGGGACAGGGATCGCCTACAATGAGCAGTTCTTC	CASSPFSGTGIAYNEQFF
TRBD1	.	TRBV9	TRBJ2-1	TGTGCCAGCAGCAGCCGGGACAGGACCTACAATGAGCAGTTCTTC	CASSSRDRTYNEQFF
.	.	TRBV2	TRBJ1-2	TGTGCCAGCAGCAGGGTTACCTATGGCTACACCTTC	CASSRVTYGYTF
.	.	TRBV29-1	TRBJ2-7	TGCAGCGTTGGGGAACAGGAACGGACCTACGAGCAGTACTTC	CSVGEQERTYEQYF
TRBD2	.	TRBV28	TRBJ2-7	TGTGCCAGCAGTTTAGACAGACTAGCTACTCTCGAGCAGTACTTC	CASSLDRLATLEQYF
.	.	TRBV12-3/TRBV12-4	TRBJ1-2	TGTGCCAGCAGTTTCTGGCAGGGAAACGGCTACACCTTC	CASSFWQGNGYTF
.	.	TRBV3-1/TRBV3-2	TRBJ2-2	TGTGCCAGCAGCCAGATAGAGACAGGGGAGCTGTTTTTT	CASSQIETGELFF
TRBD1	many	TRBV5-1	TRBJ1-5	TGCGCCAGCAGCCTAGGACAGGGGCTTAATCAGCCCCAGCATTTT	CASSLGQGLNQPQHF
TRBD1	.	TRBV5-1	TRBJ2-7	TGCGCCAGCAGCTTGAGTTCAGGGACAGGGGTATACGAGCAGTACTTC	CASSLSSGTGVYEQYF
TRBD1	.	TRBV3-1/TRBV3-2	TRBJ1-1	TGTGCCAGTAGACAGGGGGCGTCCTTGAACACTGAAGCTTTCTTT	CASRQGASLNTEAFF
TRBD1	.	TRBV19	TRBJ2-7	TGTGCCAGTACCGGGACAGGGAAAACCTACGAGCAGTACTTC	CASTGTGKTYEQYF
.	.	TRBV27	TRBJ1-1	TGTGCCAGCAGTTTCGCAGGTCCGCACACTGAAGCTTTCTTT	CASSFAGPHTEAFF
.	.	TRBV19	TRBJ2-7	TGTGCCAGTAGTTCAATCGGATCAGGGCAGTACTTC	CASSSIGSGQYF
.	.	TRBV3-1/TRBV3-2	TRBJ2-7	TGTGCCAGCAGCCAAGGTCAGGGGTCCTACGAGCAGTACTTC	CASSQGQGSYEQYF
.	.	TRBV5-6	TRBJ2-1	TGTGCCAGCAGTGCCATGGAGATCAATGAGCAGTTCTTC	CASSAMEINEQFF
.	.	TRBV15	TRBJ2-5	TGTGCCACCAGCATCGTTCAGGAGACCCAGTACTTC	CATSIVQETQYF
.	.	TRBV6-5	TRBJ1-2	TGTGCCAGCAGTTACTCGAGTCCGGGGGCTAACTATGGCTACACCTTC	CASSYSSPGANYGYTF
.	.	TRBV3-1/TRBV3-2	TRBJ2-1	TGTGCCAGCAGGGACTTTTACAATGAGCAGTTCTTC	CASRDFYNEQFF
TRBD1	.	TRBV5-1	TRBJ1-2	TGCGCCAGCAGCGACGGACAGGGTACCGGCGGCTACACCTTC	CASSDGQGTGGYTF
TRBD2	.	TRBV5-6	TRBJ2-2	TGTGCCAGCAGCTTGGAACTAGCGGGACTCGCCGGGGAGCTGTTTTTT	CASSLELAGLAGELFF
TRBD2	.	TRBV27	TRBJ2-1	TGTGCCAGCAGCTCGGGACTAGCGGGGGAGCAGTTCTTC	CASSSGLAGEQFF
TRBD2	.	TRBV27	TRBJ2-7	TGTGCCAGCAGTATAAGGGGTCGACTAGCGGAGCTTACCTACGAGCAGTACTTC	CASSIRGRLAELTYEQYF
.	.	TRBV11-2	TRBJ1-6	TGTGCCAGCAGCTTGGGTACAGATAATTCACCCCTCCACTTT	CASSLGTDNSPLHF
.	.	TRBV7-8	TRBJ1-2	TGTGCCAGCAGCTTAAACAGGGCGTATGGCTACACCTTC	CASSLNRAYGYTF
.	.	TRBV7-2	TRBJ2-1	TGTGCCAGCAGCTACCCCTCCGCGGGGTTGGGTGAGCAGTTCTTC	CASSYPSAGLGEQFF
.	.	TRBV6-1	TRBJ1-2	TGTGCCAGCAGTGAAGAGTCCGGGAACTATGGCTACACCTTC	CASSEESGNYGYTF
.	.	TRBV5-1	TRBJ2-7	TGCGCCAGCAGCCCTTTTGGGCAGGCCTACGAGCAGTACTTC	CASSPFGQAYEQYF
.	once	TRBV27	TRBJ1-1	TGTGCCAGCAGTTTGGGGGGGTATGGGGAAGCTTTCTTT	CASSLGGYGEAFF
.	once	TRBV7-9	TRBJ2-5	TGTGCCAGCAGTGAGGGCCAGAGGGAGACCCAGTACTTC	CASSEGQRETQYF
.	few	TRBV10-1	TRBJ2-7	TGCGCCAGCAGTGGTCAGGGGCGTCTGAACTTC	CASSGQGRLNF
.	.	TRBV2	TRBJ1-5	TGTGCCAGCACCCCCGTCAGCAATCAGCCCCAGCATTTT	CASTPVSNQPQHF
TRBD1	.	TRBV7-8	TRBJ1-1	TGTGCCAGCAGCTCCCGACAGGGTGGTGAAGCTTTCTTT	CASSSRQGGEAFF
.	.	TRBV6-5	TRBJ2-1	TGTGCCAGCAGTTACACAACTAGAGGAAACAACAATGAGCAGTTCTTC	CASSYTTRGNNNEQFF
TRBD2	.	TRBV11-2	TRBJ2-1	TGTGCCAGCAGCTTTACTAGCGGTAGTTTTAGTAATGAGCAGTTCTTC	CASSFTSGSFSNEQFF
TRBD2	.	TRBV2	TRBJ2-3	TGTGCCAGCAGTGTTACTAGCGGCACAGATACGCAGTATTTT	CASSVTSGTDTQYF
.	.	TRBV27	TRBJ2-2	TGTGCCAGCAGTTGGGGGCTGAACACCGGGGAGCTGTTTTTT	CASSWGLNTGELFF
TRBD1	.	TRBV27	TRBJ1-1	TGTGCCAGCAGTTTAGGGACAGGGGGGACTGAAGCTTTCTTT	CASSLGTGGTEAFF
.	.	TRBV4-1	TRBJ2-7	TGCGCCAGCAGCCAAGCGAGCGTAGAGGCCTACGAGCAGTACTTC	CASSQASVEAYEQYF
TRBD2	once	TRBV4-1	TRBJ2-1	TGCGCCAGCAGCCAAGATCGTAGCGGGTTGCCCTACAATGAGCAGTTCTTC	CASSQDRSGLPYNEQFF
TRBD1	.	TRBV5-4	TRBJ1-2	TGTGCCAGCAGCTTGAAGACAGGGGTGATGCATGGCTACACCTTC	CASSLKTGVMHGYTF
.	few	TRBV30	TRBJ2-7	TGTGCCGTAACCCCGGGACTGAGCTCCTACGAGCAGTACTTC	CAVTPGLSSYEQYF
TRBD1	once	TRBV19	TRBJ2-5	TGTGCCAGTAGTGAGGACAGGGGTCGGAAGACCCAGTACTTC	CASSEDRGRKTQYF
TRBD1	.	TRBV18	TRBJ1-4	TGTGCCAGCTCATCTCGACAGGGACCTGTTAATGAAAAACTGTTTTTT	CASSSRQGPVNEKLFF
.	few	TRBV7-6	TRBJ1-5	TGTGCCAGCAGCTTCGGGAGGGTTGGGGGAGGGAATGGCAATCAGCCCCAGCATTTT	CASSFGRVGGGNGNQPQHF
.	.	TRBV28	TRBJ1-3	TGTGCCATCGCTCCCGCGGATGGCAGGGCAGGTGGAAACACCATATATTTT	CAIAPADGRAGGNTIYF
TRBD2	few	TRBV9	TRBJ2-7	TGTGCCAGCAGCGTAGCGGGGGGGTCGGCATACGAGCAGTACTTC	CASSVAGGSAYEQYF
.	.	TRBV24-1	TRBJ2-2	TGTGCCACCAGTGCCGGGTGGGGCAACCCGCCCGGGGAGCTGTTTTTT	CATSAGWGNPPGELFF
.	.	TRBV18	TRBJ2-1	TGTGCCAGCTCACCACCTAACCCGGGGAGGGAGCAGTTCTTC	CASSPPNPGREQFF
.	.	TRBV5-1	TRBJ1-4	TGCGCCAGCAGCCCCGGGGGGGCGAATGAAAAACTGTTTTTT	CASSPGGANEKLFF